This T cell receptor (beta chain) appears in the sequencing data of a study of read filtering for tumor transcriptome and immune sequencing. About the study: Among patients, approximately 17 were male and around 15 female, aged roughly 45 to 80 (mean about 70). TCR-mapped reads were about 4 to 11 million with IR-seq versus roughly 75 to 1,300 with RNA-seq. Study-level points and caveats: Compared with RNA-seq, IR-seq gave much higher clonotype depth and reliability. IR-seq and RNA-seq agreed better without single-read clonotypes.

The library was built from around 0.4 ug RNA with molecular barcoded adaptors for alpha/delta and beta/gamma chains. TCRdb reprocessed the reads via MiXCR and lists one record per CDR3 protein. The sample lists around 50,000 distinct CDR3 sequences; 9% to 15% were seen once. This clonotype was counted a few times. Its antigen is not known. The sequenced material came from a population of CD138-negative cells sorted from bone marrow. The clonotype was recovered from a donor at least 40 years old with multiple myeloma.

The CDR3 DNA sequence: TGCGCCAGCAGCCTCAACGCTGGATGGTCGGAATCAGATACGCAGTATTTT. It is translated as CASSLNAGWSESDTQYF. The rearrangement joins TRBV5-1 to TRBJ2-3; D uncertain. This CDR3 has 17 amino acids. Germline CDR1 is SGHRS and CDR2 is YFSETQ. Trimming took off 4 bases at V and 4 bases at J, with 22 bases between the two ends.